This passage covers 27 T cell receptor beta chains from one sample sequenced in a study of T-cell reconstitution after alpha-beta-depleted transplantation in children. Preparing the TCRbeta library involved the use of unique molecular identifiers. Each CDR3 protein gets one entry after TCRdb re-called the PCR reads with MiXCR. The table has 250,000 to 300,000 distinct CDR3 sequences, 9.5% to 13% seen once. The input for sequencing was peripheral blood, taken 180 days after TCRalphabeta/CD19-depleted stem cell transplant. These receptor sequences come from a male patient between 2 and 15 years old who had a stem cell transplant for chronic granulomatous disease, so the T cells may come from the graft donor.

This clonotype was seen a few times. The chain couples TRBV11-2 to TRBJ2-1; the D is unclear. Germline assignment: CDR1 SGHAT and CDR2 FQNNGV. This CDR3 comprises 15 residues. V was clipped by 0 bases and J by 4 bases, with 10 bases between them. The CDR3 loop reads CASSLDPDPYNEQFF. CDR3 DNA: TGTGCCAGCAGCTTAGATCCAGACCCATACAATGAGCAGTTCTTC. The variable domain in full, completed from reference TRBV11-2 and TRBJ2-1, reads EAGVAQSPRYKIIEKRQSVAFWCNPISGHATLYWYQQILGQGPKLLIQFQNNGVVDDSQLPKDRFSAERLKGVDSTLKIQPAKLEDSAVYLCASSLDPDPYNEQFFGPGTRLTVL.

This clonotype was seen many times. The V call is TRBV29-1, the J call TRBJ1-2, with TRBD1 matching over 11 bases. V lost 4 bases, J lost 5 bases, and 6 bases stayed unmatched. This CDR3 comprises 14 residues. The germline CDR1 and CDR2 sequences are SQVTM and ANQGSEA. The DNA for the CDR3 is TGCAGCGTTGGAGGGACAGGGGGGGGATATGGCTACACCTTC. Protein: CSVGGTGGGYGYTF.

This clonotype came up many times. J is TRBJ2-1 and V is TRBV6-2 or TRBV6-3, with TRBD2 matching 8 bases. With V trimmed by 8 bases and J by 1 base, 4 bases remained unmatched. Germline V gives CDR1 MNHEY, CDR2 SVGEGT. This CDR3 region has 14 residues. This chain's CDR3 is CASSGGRSYNEQFF. The CDR3 nucleotides read TGTGCCAGCTCGGGAGGGAGGTCCTACAATGAGCAGTTCTTC.

This clonotype was picked up many times. The chain combines TRBV7-3 with TRBJ2-3; 8 bases map to TRBD2. Germline loops: CDR1 SGHTA, CDR2 FQGTGA. V lost 2 bases, J lost 2 bases, and 3 bases stayed unmatched. The CDR3 covers 15 residues. The CDR3 region has the DNA TGTGCCAGCAGCTTACTAGCGGGCCTCACAGATACGCAGTATTTT. It is translated as CASSLLAGLTDTQYF.

This clonotype was observed at least ten times. V usage is TRBV29-1 and J usage is TRBJ2-1; 7 nucleotides line up with TRBD2. The J segment lost 1 base and the V segment lost 7 bases, leaving 16 bases of the junction unmatched. Germline V gives CDR1 SQVTM, CDR2 ANQGSEA. The CDR3 covers 17 residues. The CDR3 DNA follows: TGCAGCGGAGGAGGAGGCGGGAGAGAAAGATCCTACAATGAGCAGTTCTTC. Translating it yields CSGGGGGRERSYNEQFF.

This clonotype was counted ten times or more. DNA of the CDR3: TGTGCCAGCAGCCCAGTGATCGGACTAGCGGGCGATGAGCAGTTCTTC. It is translated as CASSPVIGLAGDEQFF. J is TRBJ2-1 and V is TRBV27; 11 nucleotides agree with TRBD2. J lost 8 bases, V lost 6 bases, and 12 bases had no gene match. This CDR3 spans 16 amino acids. Germline V CDR1 and CDR2: MNHEY, SMNVEV (reference sequence).

The chain has TRBV7-9 and TRBJ1-6, with 7 positions matching TRBD1. This CDR3 comprises 14 residues. Per germline, CDR1 SEHNR and CDR2 FQNEAQ (reference sequence). V trimming: 5 bases; J trimming: 9 bases; junction bases outside the gene matches: 7. CDR3 sequence: CASSPTPGGSPLHF. CDR3 nucleotide sequence: TGTGCCAGCAGCCCCACCCCAGGGGGTTCACCCCTCCACTTT.

This clonotype was recorded a few times. V is TRBV12-3 or TRBV12-4 and J is TRBJ2-6; tentative D call: TRBD1 (6 bases). The CDR3 spans 17 residues. Trimming took off 8 bases at V and 0 bases at J, with 17 bases between the two ends. This CDR3 reads CASYSPPQGSGANVLTF. CDR3 bases: TGTGCCAGCTACTCCCCCCCACAGGGCTCTGGGGCCAACGTCCTGACTTTC.

This clonotype was counted at least ten times. This chain connects TRBV28 to TRBJ2-3, with 7 bases that match TRBD1. Per the germline V gene, CDR1 is MDHEN and CDR2 is SYDVKM. The CDR3 sequence is 14 residues long. J was trimmed by 4 bases and V by 5 bases; bases with no gene match: 6. The CDR3: CASSTDRVADTQYF. The CDR3 nucleotides read TGTGCCAGCAGTACTGACAGGGTAGCAGATACGCAGTATTTT. Variable domain in full (rest from reference TRBV28 and TRBJ2-3): DVKVTQSSRYLVKRTGEKVFLECVQDMDHENMFWYRQDPGLGLRLIYFSYDVKMKEKGDIPEGYSVSREKKERFSLILESASTNQTSMYLCASSTDRVADTQYFGPGTRLTVL.

V and J are TRBV28 and TRBJ1-5; 10 bases agree with TRBD1. The J segment lost 1 base and the V segment lost 6 bases, leaving 6 bases of the junction unmatched. This CDR3 contains 16 residues. Per the germline V gene, CDR1 is MDHEN and CDR2 is SYDVKM. CDR3 protein: CASRDGQGGSNQPQHF. The CDR3 DNA reads TGTGCCAGCAGGGATGGACAGGGGGGGAGCAATCAGCCCCAGCATTTT.

This clonotype was observed a few times. V and J are TRBV29-1 and TRBJ2-4; 12 nucleotides align to TRBD2. The CDR3 has 19 residues. Trimming took 0 bases from V and 0 from J; bases not matched to a gene: 9. Germline V gives CDR1 SQVTM, CDR2 ANQGSEA. The CDR3 protein is CSVEERNKLAGGAKNIQYF. DNA for the CDR3: TGCAGCGTTGAAGAAAGGAACAAACTAGCGGGGGGAGCCAAAAACATTCAGTACTTC.

This clonotype was counted ten times or more. The V and J genes are TRBV5-1 and TRBJ2-7; 10 nucleotides line up with TRBD1. After removal of 5 bases from V and 4 bases from J, the junction contained 9 bases not matched to a gene. Per the germline V gene, CDR1 is SGHRS and CDR2 is YFSETQ. The length of the CDR3 is 15 residues. CDR3 coding DNA: TGCGCCAGCAGAACTACCGGGACAGGGGTTTACGAGCAGTACTTC. This translates into CASRTTGTGVYEQYF. The whole variable domain, remainder taken from reference TRBV5-1 and TRBJ2-7, is KAGVTQTPRYLIKTRGQQVTLSCSPISGHRSVSWYQQTPGQGLQFLFEYFSETQRNKGNFPGRFSGRQFSNSRSEMNVSTLELGDSALYLCASRTTGTGVYEQYFGPGTRLTVT.

This clonotype was seen many times. V gene TRBV5-1 combines with J gene TRBJ2-1, with 9 bases matching TRBD2. This CDR3 is built from 15 residues. CDR1 is SGHRS, CDR2 YFSETQ, per germline. Germline trimming cut 6 bases from V and 2 bases from J; bases unmatched to any gene: 6. In nucleotides, the CDR3 is TGCGCCAGCAAACCTAGCGGGGTGACCTACAATGAGCAGTTCTTC. Translating gives CASKPSGVTYNEQFF.

Many counts were recorded for this clonotype. The chain is built from TRBV7-2 and TRBJ2-1; TRBD2 matches 8 bases. The V gene end was trimmed by 1 base and the J gene end by 7 bases; junction bases not matched to a gene: 9. The CDR3 is made up of 16 amino acids. CDR1 and CDR2 from the germline V gene are SGHTA and FQGNSA. Here the CDR3 reads CASSLVREDYRNEQFF. CDR3 sequence (DNA): TGTGCCAGCAGCTTAGTGCGGGAGGACTATAGGAATGAGCAGTTCTTC.

Many counts were recorded for this clonotype. V usage is TRBV5-1 and J usage is TRBJ2-7; 9 bases match TRBD2. CDR1 and CDR2 from the germline V gene are SGHRS and YFSETQ. Unmatched junction bases numbered 5, after V lost 1 base and J lost 3 bases. The CDR3 runs 15 residues. CDR3 sequence: CASSLRAGGLYEQYF. CDR3 DNA: TGCGCCAGCAGCTTGAGAGCGGGAGGTCTCTACGAGCAGTACTTC.

This clonotype was recorded at least ten times. J is TRBJ2-2 and V is TRBV11-2; possible D gene TRBD1, 6 bases. The germline V gene encodes CDR1 SGHAT and CDR2 FQNNGV. CDR3 length: 20 amino acids. Trimming cost V 2 bases and J 5 bases, with 27 bases left between them. This CDR3 reads CASSLSGERLAGARTGELFF. The CDR3 DNA reads TGTGCCAGCAGCTTATCAGGGGAGAGACTCGCTGGGGCGAGGACCGGGGAGCTGTTTTTT.

Ten or more counts support this clonotype. This CDR3 is CASSQDPGPYNEQFF. Here the CDR3 DNA reads TGTGCCAGCAGCCAAGATCCGGGACCCTACAATGAGCAGTTCTTC. The rearrangement joins TRBV14 to TRBJ2-1; tentatively, D is TRBD1 or TRBD2 (5 bases each). The CDR3 length is 15 residues. The V gene's germline CDR1 is SGHDN and CDR2 FVKESK. Trimming shortened V by 0 bases and J by 2 bases, and 8 bases separated the two germline ends.

There are many counts of this clonotype. The chain joins TRBV24-1 to TRBJ2-7; TRBD2 agrees at 12 bases. There are 14 residues in the CDR3. From germline, CDR1 is KGHDR and CDR2 SFDVKD. V was clipped by 4 bases and J by 12 bases; unmatched bases: 9. The CDR3 DNA reads TGTGCCACCAGTGACTCCGCTAGCGGGAGGGCCCTGTACTTC. Its protein is CATSDSASGRALYF.

In this sample, this clonotype turned up many times. The chain couples TRBV10-3 to TRBJ2-7, with no clear D. The CDR3 is 14 amino acids. Germline V gene sequence: CDR1 ENHRY, CDR2 SYGVKD. V was pared by 2 bases and J by 6 bases, with 14 bases between. The CDR3 DNA is TGTGCCATCAGTGAGAGTGTTATAGGGTTCGAGCAGTACTTC. This translates into CAISESVIGFEQYF.

This clonotype appeared many times. The genes are TRBV5-5 and TRBJ2-3; D is possibly TRBD2 (5 bases). With 0 bases removed from V and 4 bases from J, the gap between germline ends came to 9 bases. The length of the CDR3 is 14 residues. Germline values: CDR1 SGHKS, CDR2 YYEKEE (reference sequence). The CDR3 here is CASSLGLASDTQYF. In DNA, the CDR3 is TGTGCCAGCAGCTTGGGCCTAGCCTCAGATACGCAGTATTTT.

On this clonotype itself: This sequence may be a read error, since a much larger clone differs from it by one base. The J gene is TRBJ2-7, the V gene TRBV7-2, with 9 positions matching TRBD1. V gave up 4 bases and J gave up 9 bases; unmatched junction bases: 10. This CDR3 has 14 amino acids. Looked up from germline, CDR1 is SGHTA and CDR2 is FQGNSA. As DNA, the CDR3 is TGTGCCAGCAGCTCACAGGGGGCGATCAACGTGCAGTACTTC. It is translated as CASSSQGAINVQYF.

Many counts were recorded for this clonotype. The CDR3 is CASSLGRPGQGVQALHF. CDR3 DNA sequence: TGTGCCAGCAGCTTAGGGCGACCGGGACAGGGGGTTCAGGCCCTCCACTTT. J is TRBJ1-6 and V is TRBV11-2, with TRBD1 matching 11 bases. Germline V gene sequence: CDR1 SGHAT, CDR2 FQNNGV. The V segment lost 1 base and the J segment 14 bases; nucleotides outside the gene matches: 13. The CDR3 sequence is 17 residues long.

Remarks on this clonotype: This sequence may be a read error, since a much larger clone differs from it by one base. V and J are TRBV29-1 and TRBJ2-5, with 8 bases aligning to TRBD1. Germline loops: CDR1 SQVTM, CDR2 ANQGSEA. The CDR3 runs to 14 residues. The CDR3 sequence: CRVESGQGPETQYF. In DNA, the CDR3 is TGCAGAGTTGAAAGTGGACAGGGCCCAGAGACCCAGTACTTC.

This clonotype was seen many times. This chain uses TRBV20-1 with TRBJ2-7; the match to TRBD2 covers 8 bases. Germline V lookup: CDR1 DFQATT, CDR2 SNEGSKA (reference sequence). The CDR3 extends over 15 amino acids. Trimming cost V 0 bases and J 7 bases; bases outside gene matches: 11. The CDR3 loop is CSARERTSLRREQYF. The CDR3 DNA is TGCAGTGCTAGAGAAAGGACTAGCTTACGGAGGGAGCAGTACTTC.

Note on this clonotype: This may come from a read error, since a much larger clone is one base off. This chain links TRBV7-9 with TRBJ1-5, with D possibly matching TRBD1 (5 bases). Germline-derived CDR1 and CDR2 are SEHNR and FQNEAQ (reference sequence). The CDR3 is 17 amino acids. The chain's CDR3 is CASSLGGSPFSNQPHHF. Here the CDR3 DNA reads TGTGCCAGCAGCTTAGGGGGCAGCCCCTTTAGCAATCAGCCCCATCATTTT.

This clonotype came up many times. The chain carries TRBV12-3 or TRBV12-4 and TRBJ2-6; the match to TRBD1 covers 7 bases. CDR3 length: 17 residues. V gave up 6 bases and J gave up 0 bases; unmatched junction bases: 8. The CDR3: CASRRPGQSSGANVLTF. CDR3 coding DNA: TGTGCCAGCAGAAGGCCGGGACAGTCCTCTGGGGCCAACGTCCTGACTTTC.

This clonotype was picked up many times. This chain uses TRBV28 with TRBJ1-5, with D unclear. V was pared by 3 bases and J by 3 bases, with 9 bases between. This CDR3 is 14 amino acids long. The germline V gene has CDR1 MDHEN and CDR2 SYDVKM. CDR3 in amino acids: CASSFSGFNQPQHF. The CDR3 nucleotides are TGTGCCAGCAGTTTTTCAGGATTCAATCAGCCCCAGCATTTT.